This is a list of T cell receptor beta chains from one sample in a study of regulatory T cells in long-lasting Graves disease. TCRdb recomputed calls from the multiplex PCR reads with MiXCR, one row per CDR3 protein. Among fewer than 550,000 distinct CDR3 sequences, approximately 16% were seen once, and the ten largest hold less than 30%. The sample also formed part of further work on T cells in Graves' hyperthyroidism and ophthalmopathy.

Specimen: peripheral blood mononuclear cells (PBMCs), collected at new diagnosis, from a patient treated with antithyroid drugs. All receptors derive from a woman aged 18-29 years with Graves disease. CDR3s include the opening cysteine and the closing phenylalanine or tryptophan. The order of the fields is J gene, D gene, clone size, V gene, CDR3 protein, CDR3 DNA. A D gene is named only where the DNA matches it firmly. The size entry is marked missing in some rows and otherwise reads once, few, many or a size class.

>TRBJ2-5|-|many|TRBV20-1
CSARGSDSQETQYF
TGCAGTGCTAGAGGATCCGATTCACAAGAGACCCAGTACTTC
>TRBJ2-6|-|-|TRBV9
CASSEQTRGTPSGANVLTF
TGTGCCAGCAGCGAACAAACGAGGGGAACTCCCTCTGGGGCCAACGTCCTGACTTTC
>TRBJ2-1|TRBD2|-|TRBV11-1
CASSHGLAGGPNEQFF
TGTGCCAGCAGCCACGGACTAGCGGGAGGGCCGAATGAGCAGTTCTTC
>TRBJ2-1|TRBD2|many|TRBV7-2
CASSYRTSGRLDEQFF
TGTGCCAGCAGCTACCGGACTAGCGGGAGACTAGATGAGCAGTTCTTC
>TRBJ2-5|-|many|TRBV12-3/TRBV12-4
CASSFLDNQETQYF
TGTGCCAGCAGTTTTCTGGACAACCAAGAGACCCAGTACTTC
>TRBJ2-1|TRBD2|-|TRBV9
CASSPQGLAAYNEQFF
TGTGCCAGCAGCCCCCAGGGACTAGCGGCATACAATGAGCAGTTCTTC
>TRBJ1-5|-|many|TRBV6-2/TRBV6-3
CASSYVPQGVGQPQHF
TGTGCCAGCAGTTACGTCCCCCAGGGTGTCGGACAGCCCCAGCATTTT
>TRBJ2-5|TRBD2|many|TRBV28
CASSPRTSGETQYF
TGTGCCAGCAGTCCCAGGACTAGTGGGGAGACCCAGTACTTC
>TRBJ1-2|TRBD1|-|TRBV27
CASSLRTGTGYGYTF
TGTGCCAGCAGTCTAAGGACAGGGACGGGCTATGGCTACACCTTC
>TRBJ1-4|TRBD1|few|TRBV11-2
CASSSQGAHGEKLFF
TGTGCCAGCAGCTCGCAGGGGGCTCACGGTGAAAAACTGTTTTTT
>TRBJ2-1|-|many|TRBV12-3/TRBV12-4
CASSFLTGGNEQFF
TGTGCCAGCAGTTTCCTCACAGGAGGCAATGAGCAGTTCTTC
>TRBJ2-2|TRBD2|-|TRBV3-1
CASSQDLAGGRELFF
TGTGCCAGCAGCCAAGATCTAGCGGGAGGGCGGGAGCTGTTTTTT
>TRBJ2-7|TRBD1|-|TRBV6-1
CASSQIRDRGSHEQYF
TGTGCCAGCAGTCAGATCCGGGACAGGGGGTCTCACGAGCAGTACTTC
>TRBJ1-5|-|many|TRBV30
CAWGFSTRDQPQHF
TGTGCCTGGGGATTCTCGACAAGGGATCAGCCCCAGCATTTT
>TRBJ1-1|-|many|TRBV12-5
CASGLSSTGGTEAFF
TGTGCTAGTGGTTTGTCCTCCACGGGAGGAACTGAAGCTTTCTTT
>TRBJ2-5|TRBD2|many|TRBV10-3
CAIRSQREGETQYF
TGTGCCATCAGGAGCCAGCGGGAGGGAGAGACCCAGTACTTC
>TRBJ2-3|-|few|TRBV19
CASSMTIASDTQYF
TGTGCCAGTAGTATGACAATAGCGTCAGATACGCAGTATTTT
>TRBJ2-1|TRBD1|many|TRBV27
CASSRDRTGSYNEQFF
TGTGCCAGCAGCCGGGACAGGACAGGCTCCTACAATGAGCAGTTCTTC
>TRBJ2-7|TRBD2|-|TRBV7-6
CASSLMGRQSGGGEQYF
TGCGCCAGCAGCTTAATGGGCCGCCAATCGGGGGGTGGTGAGCAGTACTTC
>TRBJ2-7|-|many|TRBV28
CASRPGAYEQYF
TGTGCCAGCAGACCAGGGGCCTACGAGCAGTACTTC
>TRBJ2-3|TRBD2|many|TRBV7-8
CASSMGLAGQGDTQYF
TGTGCCAGCAGCATGGGACTAGCGGGACAAGGAGATACGCAGTATTTT
>TRBJ2-1|TRBD2|few|TRBV7-2
CASRLLGGGTEYNEQFF
TGTGCCAGCAGGTTGTTGGGCGGGGGGACGGAATACAATGAGCAGTTCTTC
>TRBJ1-2|TRBD1|many|TRBV27
CASSQQGWRGYTF
TGTGCCAGCAGCCAACAGGGGTGGAGGGGCTACACCTTC